The rows below give T cell receptor beta chains drawn from one sample of a study of T cell responses to AZD1222 COVID-19 vaccine. The method was immunoSEQ multiplex PCR; TCRdb's version includes in-frame clones alone and lacks a portion of them. The table lists roughly 150,000 clones, 88% of them singletons, with approximately 7% in the top ten. Sample: peripheral blood, taken after recovery from COVID-19. The receptor set was obtained from an adult who had recovered from COVID-19. Both conserved end residues are part of each CDR3.

j_call v_call cdr3_aa
TRBJ2-1 TRBV24-1 CATSDSLLAGGWNEQFF
TRBJ2-5 TRBV6-1 CASSDDRAQETQYF
TRBJ1-1 TRBV19 CASSIDGQIEAFF
TRBJ2-6 TRBV3-1/TRBV3-2 CASSPQALPGANVLTF
TRBJ2-5 TRBV2 CASTSLETQYF
TRBJ2-7 TRBV10-1 CASSGSGIGYEQYF
TRBJ1-2 TRBV9 CASSVESGGYGYTF
TRBJ1-5 TRBV7-2 CASSLYHGLNQPQHF
TRBJ1-1 TRBV5-4 CASIRDPIEVEAFF
TRBJ1-2 TRBV24-1 CATSESGQAHGYTF
TRBJ1-3 TRBV5-1 CASSLVQGAARNTIYF
TRBJ1-3 TRBV5-1 CASSLRAQAGNTIYF
TRBJ2-7 TRBV7-2 CASSLDVAGVAYEQYF
TRBJ2-7 TRBV9 CASSVATGVPGLAYEQYF
TRBJ1-2 TRBV5-1 CASSLGSTDNYGYTF
TRBJ1-1 TRBV11-2 CASSGQGRLAEAFF
TRBJ1-2 TRBV4-1 CASSQDSGQSYGYTF
TRBJ2-3 TRBV5-4 CASSLGGSTDTQYF
TRBJ1-5 TRBV28 CASSPSDRYSQPQHF
TRBJ1-2 TRBV19 CASSIRAGTNYGYTF
TRBJ2-1 TRBV2 CASSEESVKMIF
TRBJ1-1 TRBV4-2 CASSQDNDRPNTEAFF
TRBJ2-7 TRBV28 CASIDRSSYEQYF
TRBJ1-1 TRBV7-9 CASSLGDWNTEAFF
TRBJ2-7 TRBV5-1 CASSLGASYEQYF
TRBJ2-3 TRBV6-4 CASTRGVTDTQYF
TRBJ1-1 TRBV10-3 CAIRDATEAFF
TRBJ2-6 TRBV11-1 CASSFPASGANVLTF
TRBJ1-5 TRBV6-5 CASTLGAGGGQPQHF
TRBJ1-2 TRBV6-1 CASSEGSGYYGYTF
TRBJ2-3 TRBV28 CASSLSLNTDTQYF
TRBJ1-1 TRBV28 CASSFKGPAAFF
TRBJ2-1 TRBV1 CTSSQIRLADNNEQFF
TRBJ2-3 TRBV2 CASSVERATDTQYF
TRBJ1-3 TRBV9 CASSVRVGLSGNTIYF
TRBJ1-1 TRBV5-1 CASTLQSSMNTEAFF
TRBJ2-6 TRBV5-1 CASSITSGANVLTF
TRBJ2-7 TRBV10-3 CAISEARTSGSYEQYF
TRBJ1-1 TRBV30 CAWSVRGQGHPGTEAFF
TRBJ1-4 TRBV19 CASTIPGHSGEKLFF
TRBJ2-7 TRBV11-2 CASSSLGGRAYEQYF
TRBJ1-2 TRBV20-1 CSARPTGTF
TRBJ2-1 TRBV11-2 CASSSGQNSYNEQFF
TRBJ1-2 TRBV5-1 CASSLFLRYGYTF
TRBJ2-2 TRBV5-4 CASSLQQGGTGELFF
TRBJ1-5 TRBV7-9 CASRLMNQPQHF